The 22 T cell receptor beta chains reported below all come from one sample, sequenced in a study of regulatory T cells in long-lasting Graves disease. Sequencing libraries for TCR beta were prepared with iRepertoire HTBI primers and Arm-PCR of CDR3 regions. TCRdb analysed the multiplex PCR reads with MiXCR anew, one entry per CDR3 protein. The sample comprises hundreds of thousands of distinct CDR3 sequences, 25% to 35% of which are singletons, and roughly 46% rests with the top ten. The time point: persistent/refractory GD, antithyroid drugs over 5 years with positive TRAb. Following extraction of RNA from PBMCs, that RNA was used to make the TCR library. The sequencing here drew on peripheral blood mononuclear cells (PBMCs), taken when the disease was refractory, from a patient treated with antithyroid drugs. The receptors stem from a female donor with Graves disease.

The CDR3 nucleotides are TGCGCCAGCAACCCGCTACCAGGATACGAGCAGTACTTC. Translated, it gives CASNPLPGYEQYF. The chain combines TRBV5-1 with TRBJ2-7; D is unclear. Between the trimmed V and J ends, which lost 6 bases and 4 bases, there was a span of 14 bases. Germline V gives CDR1 SGHRS, CDR2 YFSETQ. The CDR3 length is 13 residues. Complete variable domain (other parts from reference TRBV5-1 and TRBJ2-7): KAGVTQTPRYLIKTRGQQVTLSCSPISGHRSVSWYQQTPGQGLQFLFEYFSETQRNKGNFPGRFSGRQFSNSRSEMNVSTLELGDSALYLCASNPLPGYEQYFGPGTRLTVT.

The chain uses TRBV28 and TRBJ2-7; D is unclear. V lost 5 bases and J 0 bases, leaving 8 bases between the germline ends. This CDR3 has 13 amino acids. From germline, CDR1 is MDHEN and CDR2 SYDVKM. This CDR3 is CASSSVFSYEQYF. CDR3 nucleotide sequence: TGTGCCAGCAGTAGCGTTTTCTCCTACGAGCAGTACTTC.

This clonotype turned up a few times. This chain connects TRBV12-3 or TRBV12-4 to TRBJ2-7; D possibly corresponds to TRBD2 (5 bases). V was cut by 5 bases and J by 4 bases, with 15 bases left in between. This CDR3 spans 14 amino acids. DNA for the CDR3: TGTGCCAGCAGTCCAAGGACGGGGAGATACGAGCAGTACTTC. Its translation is CASSPRTGRYEQYF.

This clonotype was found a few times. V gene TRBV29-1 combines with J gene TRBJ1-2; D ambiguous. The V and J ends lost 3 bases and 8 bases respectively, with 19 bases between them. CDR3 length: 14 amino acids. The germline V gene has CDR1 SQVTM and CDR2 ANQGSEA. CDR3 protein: CSVESGTVGLGYTF. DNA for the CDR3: TGCAGCGTTGAGAGTGGCACAGTCGGACTAGGCTACACCTTC.

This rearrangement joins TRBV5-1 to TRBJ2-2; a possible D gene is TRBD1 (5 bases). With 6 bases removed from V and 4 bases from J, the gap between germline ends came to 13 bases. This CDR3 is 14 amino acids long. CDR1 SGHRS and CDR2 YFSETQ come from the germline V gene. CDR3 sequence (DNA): TGCGCCAGCACAACAGGTCGTAGCACCGGGGAGCTGTTTTTT. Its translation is CASTTGRSTGELFF.

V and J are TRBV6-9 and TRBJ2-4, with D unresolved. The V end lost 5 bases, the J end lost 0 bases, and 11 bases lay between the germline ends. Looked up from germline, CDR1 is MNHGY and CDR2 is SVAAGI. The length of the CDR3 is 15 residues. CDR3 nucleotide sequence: TGTGCCAGCAGTCAAACGAAATTAGCCAAAAACATTCAGTACTTC. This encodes CASSQTKLAKNIQYF.

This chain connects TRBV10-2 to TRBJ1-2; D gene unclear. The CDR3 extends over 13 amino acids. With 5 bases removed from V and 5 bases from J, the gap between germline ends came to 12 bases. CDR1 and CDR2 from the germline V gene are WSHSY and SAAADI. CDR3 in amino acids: CASSRSMAYGYTF. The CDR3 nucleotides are TGCGCCAGCAGTCGTTCCATGGCATATGGCTACACCTTC.

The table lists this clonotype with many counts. This CDR3 is CASTLSGELFF. The CDR3 DNA is TGTGCCAGCACCCTGTCCGGGGAGCTGTTTTTT. The genes are TRBV28 and TRBJ2-2; D not certain. CDR3 length equals 11 residues. The germline V gene encodes CDR1 MDHEN and CDR2 SYDVKM. Trimming left V 7 bases short and J 6 bases short, with 6 bases between.

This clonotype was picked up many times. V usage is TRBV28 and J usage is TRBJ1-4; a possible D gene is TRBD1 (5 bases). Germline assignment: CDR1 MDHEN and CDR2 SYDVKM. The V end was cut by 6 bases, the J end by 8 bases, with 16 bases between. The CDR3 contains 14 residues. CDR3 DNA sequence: TGTGCCAGCAGCCTGGGCCTTGGGGGGGAAAAACTGTTTTTT. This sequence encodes CASSLGLGGEKLFF.

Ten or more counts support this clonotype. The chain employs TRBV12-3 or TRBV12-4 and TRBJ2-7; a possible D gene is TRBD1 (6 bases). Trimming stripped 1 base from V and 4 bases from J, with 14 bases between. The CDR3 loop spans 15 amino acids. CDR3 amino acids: CASSLVAGENYEQYF. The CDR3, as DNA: TGTGCCAGCAGTTTAGTTGCAGGGGAGAATTACGAGCAGTACTTC.

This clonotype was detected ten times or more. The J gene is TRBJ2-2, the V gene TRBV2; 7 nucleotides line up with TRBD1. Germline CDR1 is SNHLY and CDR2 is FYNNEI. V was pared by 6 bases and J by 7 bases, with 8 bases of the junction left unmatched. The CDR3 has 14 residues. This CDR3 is CASRITGAGGELFF. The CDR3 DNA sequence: TGTGCCAGCAGGATAACAGGGGCGGGCGGGGAGCTGTTTTTT.

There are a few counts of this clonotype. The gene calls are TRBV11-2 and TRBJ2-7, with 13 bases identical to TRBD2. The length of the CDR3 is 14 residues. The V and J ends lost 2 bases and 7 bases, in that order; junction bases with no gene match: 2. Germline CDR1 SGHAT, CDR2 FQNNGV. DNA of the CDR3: TGTGCCAGCAGCTTACCGGGACTAGCGGGGGAGCAGTACTTC. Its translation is CASSLPGLAGEQYF.

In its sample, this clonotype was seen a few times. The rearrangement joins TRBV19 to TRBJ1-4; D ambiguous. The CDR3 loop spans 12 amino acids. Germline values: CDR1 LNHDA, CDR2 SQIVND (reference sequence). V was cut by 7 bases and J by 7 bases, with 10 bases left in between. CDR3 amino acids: CASNKFGEKLFF. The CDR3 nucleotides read TGTGCCAGTAATAAATTTGGTGAAAAACTGTTTTTT.

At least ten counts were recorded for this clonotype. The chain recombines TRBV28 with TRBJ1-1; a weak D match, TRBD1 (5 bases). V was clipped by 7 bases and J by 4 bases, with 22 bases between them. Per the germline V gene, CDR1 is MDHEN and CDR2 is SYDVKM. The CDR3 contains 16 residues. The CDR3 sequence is CASNFLGTGLGTEAFF. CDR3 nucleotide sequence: TGTGCCAGCAATTTCCTTGGGACCGGGTTGGGCACTGAAGCTTTCTTT.

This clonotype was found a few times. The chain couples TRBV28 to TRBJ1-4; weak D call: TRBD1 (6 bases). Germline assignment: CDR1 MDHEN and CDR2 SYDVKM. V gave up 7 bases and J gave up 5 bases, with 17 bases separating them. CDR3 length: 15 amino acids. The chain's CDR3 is CASIPGGGGNEKLFF. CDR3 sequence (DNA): TGTGCCAGCATCCCTGGAGGGGGAGGAAATGAAAAACTGTTTTTT.

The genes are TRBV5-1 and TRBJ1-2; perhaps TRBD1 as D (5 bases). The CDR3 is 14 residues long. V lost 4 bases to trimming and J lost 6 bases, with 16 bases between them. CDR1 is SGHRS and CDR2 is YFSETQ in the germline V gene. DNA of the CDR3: TGCGCCAGCAGCCCCTCGGGGGAGGGGAATGGCTACACCTTC. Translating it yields CASSPSGEGNGYTF.

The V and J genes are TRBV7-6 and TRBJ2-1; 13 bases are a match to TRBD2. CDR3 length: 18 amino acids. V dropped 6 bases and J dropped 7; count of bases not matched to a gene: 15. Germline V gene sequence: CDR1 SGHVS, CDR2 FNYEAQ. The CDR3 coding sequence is TGTGCCAGCAGTCCTGGACTAGCGGGGGTTTATGCGGGAAATGAGCAGTTCTTC. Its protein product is CASSPGLAGVYAGNEQFF.

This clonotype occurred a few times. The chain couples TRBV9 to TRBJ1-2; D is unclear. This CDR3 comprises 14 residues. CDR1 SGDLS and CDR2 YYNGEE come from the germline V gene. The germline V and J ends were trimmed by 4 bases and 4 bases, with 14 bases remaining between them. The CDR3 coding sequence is TGTGCCAGCAGCATACGGACCGCAAGCTATGGCTACACCTTC. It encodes CASSIRTASYGYTF.

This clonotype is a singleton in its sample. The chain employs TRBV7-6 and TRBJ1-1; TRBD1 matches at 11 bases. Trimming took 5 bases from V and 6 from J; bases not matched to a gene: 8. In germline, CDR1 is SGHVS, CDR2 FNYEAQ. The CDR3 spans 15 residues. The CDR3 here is CASSPDRGRFAEAFF. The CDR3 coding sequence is TGTGCCAGCAGCCCGGACAGGGGGCGTTTTGCTGAAGCTTTCTTT.

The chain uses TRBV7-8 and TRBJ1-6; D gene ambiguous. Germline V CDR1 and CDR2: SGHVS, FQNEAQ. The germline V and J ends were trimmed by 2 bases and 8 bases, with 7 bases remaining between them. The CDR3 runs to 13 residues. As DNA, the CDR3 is TGTGCCAGCAGCTTACTAGGAGATTCACCCCTCCACTTT. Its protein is CASSLLGDSPLHF. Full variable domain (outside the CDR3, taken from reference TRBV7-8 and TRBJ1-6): GAGVSQSPRYKVAKRGQDVALRCDPISGHVSLFWYQQALGQGPEFLTYFQNEAQLDKSGLPSDRFFAERPEGSVSTLKIQRTQQEDSAVYLCASSLLGDSPLHFGNGTRLTVT.

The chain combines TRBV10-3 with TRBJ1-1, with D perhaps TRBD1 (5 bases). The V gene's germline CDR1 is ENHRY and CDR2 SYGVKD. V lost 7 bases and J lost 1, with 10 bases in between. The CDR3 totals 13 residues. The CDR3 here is CAITTTENTEAFF. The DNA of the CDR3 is TGTGCCATCACCACGACAGAGAACACTGAAGCTTTCTTT.

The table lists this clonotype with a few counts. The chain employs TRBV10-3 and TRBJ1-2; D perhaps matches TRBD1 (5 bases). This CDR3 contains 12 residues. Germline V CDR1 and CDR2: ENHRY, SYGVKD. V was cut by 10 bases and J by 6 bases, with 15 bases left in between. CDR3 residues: CATRRDSDGYTF. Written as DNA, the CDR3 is TGTGCCACCCGCCGGGACTCCGATGGCTACACCTTC.